Given below is one T cell receptor beta chain in context. These data are taken from a study of blood T cell repertoires in COVID-19. Measured with immunoSEQ multiplex PCR; TCRdb has only the in-frame clones, and not every one. This sample has about 240,000 clones, with about 82% found just once. The V end was cut by 3 bases, the J end by 2 bases, with 14 bases between. From germline, CDR1 is KGHSH and CDR2 LQKENI. The CDR3 runs 16 residues. J is TRBJ1-5 and V is TRBV18; weak D call: TRBD1 (6 bases). The sequence was obtained from a man older than 75 with acute or convalescent COVID-19. The source material was peripheral blood. The CDR3 DNA reads TGTGCCAGCTCACCCCGGGGGGGCAGGGGCAATCAGCCCCAGCATTTT. As protein: CASSPRGGRGNQPQHF.